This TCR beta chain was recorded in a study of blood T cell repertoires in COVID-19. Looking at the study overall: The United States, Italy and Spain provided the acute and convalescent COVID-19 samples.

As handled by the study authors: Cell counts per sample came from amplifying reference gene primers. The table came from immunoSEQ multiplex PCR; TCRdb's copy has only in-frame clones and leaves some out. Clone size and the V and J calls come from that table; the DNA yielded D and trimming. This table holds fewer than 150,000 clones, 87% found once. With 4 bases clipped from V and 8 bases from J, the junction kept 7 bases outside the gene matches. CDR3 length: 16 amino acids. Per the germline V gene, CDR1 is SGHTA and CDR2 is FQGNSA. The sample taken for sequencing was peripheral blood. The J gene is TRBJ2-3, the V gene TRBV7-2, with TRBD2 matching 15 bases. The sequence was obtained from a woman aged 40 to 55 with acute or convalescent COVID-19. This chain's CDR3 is CASSSGLAGGHATQYF. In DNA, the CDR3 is TGTGCCAGCAGCTCGGGACTAGCGGGGGGCCATGCTACGCAGTATTTT.